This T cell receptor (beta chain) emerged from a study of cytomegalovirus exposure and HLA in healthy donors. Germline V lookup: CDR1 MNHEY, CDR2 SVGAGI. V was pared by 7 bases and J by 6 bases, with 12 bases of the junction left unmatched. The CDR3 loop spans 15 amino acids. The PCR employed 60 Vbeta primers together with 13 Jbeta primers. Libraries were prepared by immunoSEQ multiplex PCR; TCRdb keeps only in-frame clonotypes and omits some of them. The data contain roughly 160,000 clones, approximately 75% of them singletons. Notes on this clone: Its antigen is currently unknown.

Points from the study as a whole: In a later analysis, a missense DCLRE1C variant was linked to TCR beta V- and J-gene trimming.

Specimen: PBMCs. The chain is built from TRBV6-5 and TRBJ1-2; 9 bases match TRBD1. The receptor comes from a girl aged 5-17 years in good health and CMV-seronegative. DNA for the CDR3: TGTGCCAGCAAAGATGGGGACAGGGAGTTTAATGGCTACACCTTC. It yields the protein CASKDGDREFNGYTF.